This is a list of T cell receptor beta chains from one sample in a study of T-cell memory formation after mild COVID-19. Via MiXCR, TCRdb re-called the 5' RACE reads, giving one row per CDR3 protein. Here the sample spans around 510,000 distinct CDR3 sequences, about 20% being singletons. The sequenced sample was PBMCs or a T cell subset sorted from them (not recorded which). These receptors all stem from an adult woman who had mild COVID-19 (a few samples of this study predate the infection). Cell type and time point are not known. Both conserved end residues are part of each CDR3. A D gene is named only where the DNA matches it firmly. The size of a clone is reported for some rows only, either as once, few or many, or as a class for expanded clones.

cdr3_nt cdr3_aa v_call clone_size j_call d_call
TGTGCCAGCAGTTACAGCCGCCCGGTTAAGGGGCAGTCCTATGGCTACACCTTC CASSYSRPVKGQSYGYTF TRBV6-5 few TRBJ1-2 .
TGCAGCGCTACGACAGGTGATAGCAATCAGCCCCAGCATTTT CSATTGDSNQPQHF TRBV29-1 . TRBJ1-5 .
TGTGCCAGCAGCGCCGGGACTGTTGGGTACGAGCAGTACTTC CASSAGTVGYEQYF TRBV5-6 few TRBJ2-7 .
TGTGCCAGCAGCTCAGACATTTTTGCGCCCCAGCATTTT CASSSDIFAPQHF TRBV7-7 few TRBJ1-5 .
TGTGCCAGCAGCAAAGGACAGGGTACGTGGGAATCCCAAGAGACCCAGTACTTC CASSKGQGTWESQETQYF TRBV21-1 few TRBJ2-5 .
TGTGCCACCAGTGATCGTTCCGGGACAGGGGCGGGCGAGCAGTACTTC CATSDRSGTGAGEQYF TRBV24-1 . TRBJ2-7 TRBD1
TGTGCCAGCAGCCAAGAGGGGGCCACGATAGATACGCAGTATTTT CASSQEGATIDTQYF TRBV4-2 few TRBJ2-3 .
TGTGCCAGCAGCTTTGTCCCCATTGAGACCCAGTACTTC CASSFVPIETQYF TRBV5-4 . TRBJ2-5 .
TGCGCCAGCAGCCGGGAAGGGCGCTATGGCTACACCTTC CASSREGRYGYTF TRBV5-1 few TRBJ1-2 .
TGTGCCAGCAGTGATGAAGGGGCGGCGGGAGGACAGCCCCAGCATTTT CASSDEGAAGGQPQHF TRBV6-1 . TRBJ1-5 .
TGCAGCGTTGAGGGGACAGTCACCTACAATGAGCAGTTCTTC CSVEGTVTYNEQFF TRBV29-1 . TRBJ2-1 TRBD1
TGTGCCAGCTGGACCTTATCCGGCACTGAAGCTTTCTTT CASWTLSGTEAFF TRBV6-5 few TRBJ1-1 .
TGTGCCAGCAGCTTATTGGCTAGCGGGGGAGGCGGCACAGATACGCAGTATTTT CASSLLASGGGGTDTQYF TRBV7-3 many TRBJ2-3 TRBD2
TGTGCCAGCAGCTTACAGTCCGGGAATAGAGGTGAGCAGTTCTTC CASSLQSGNRGEQFF TRBV7-8 . TRBJ2-1 .
TGCGCCAGCAGCCAGGGACAGGGGGCCTTCAATTCACCCCTCCACTTT CASSQGQGAFNSPLHF TRBV5-1 few TRBJ1-6 TRBD1
TGTGCCAGCTCACAAAACAGGGAGGGCACTGAAGCTTTCTTT CASSQNREGTEAFF TRBV18 . TRBJ1-1 .
TGTGCCAGCAGTCCGCGGCCACTAGGGAACTATGGCTACACCTTC CASSPRPLGNYGYTF TRBV12-3/TRBV12-4 few TRBJ1-2 .
TGCAGTGCTAGAGTTGGGGGGAGGGCCGACGAGCAGTACTTC CSARVGGRADEQYF TRBV20-1 . TRBJ2-7 TRBD2
TGTGCCACCAGTGATTATCCCCGGGGAGGCCAAGAGACCCAGTACTTC CATSDYPRGGQETQYF TRBV24-1 many TRBJ2-5 .
TGCGCCAGCAGCTTAGCCCCCGGGACAGGGGTTGGGGAAGCTTTCTTT CASSLAPGTGVGEAFF TRBV5-1 . TRBJ1-1 TRBD1
TGTGCCAGCAGATCCGGAGGGCCAGGCAATGAGCAGTTCTTC CASRSGGPGNEQFF TRBV7-8 few TRBJ2-1 .
TGTGCCAGCAGTAGAGACAGGGAAGGGCAGTTCTTC CASSRDREGQFF TRBV12-3/TRBV12-4 . TRBJ2-1 TRBD1
TGTGCCAGCAGTTACCGGCAGGCTGGGGCCAACGTCCTGACTTTC CASSYRQAGANVLTF TRBV6-2/TRBV6-3 . TRBJ2-6 .
TGTGCCATCAGTGAGTTAGAAGGGAACACTGAAGCTTTCTTT CAISELEGNTEAFF TRBV10-3 few TRBJ1-1 .
TGTGCCAGTAGTATAGCCGTGGGAGGGGAGCAGTACTTC CASSIAVGGEQYF TRBV19 . TRBJ2-7 TRBD2
TGTGCCATAACGAATGAGCAGTTCTTC CAITNEQFF TRBV7-9 few TRBJ2-1 .
TGTGCCAGCAGCCAGTTGGGGCAGGAGGAGCAGTACTTC CASSQLGQEEQYF TRBV7-8 many TRBJ2-7 .
TGTGCCAGCAGCCGACTAGCGGGAGGGTTGTATGAAGAGCAGTTCTTC CASSRLAGGLYEEQFF TRBV5-5 . TRBJ2-1 TRBD2
TGCAGCGTTGAACGGGGGGGGACTAGCGGTTACAATGAGCAGTTCTTC CSVERGGTSGYNEQFF TRBV29-1 few TRBJ2-1 TRBD2